The next 4 T cell receptor beta chains were all read from a single sample in a study of blood T cell repertoires in COVID-19. Assay used: immunoSEQ multiplex PCR; TCRdb lists only in-frame clones, some missing. The sample holds tens of thousands of clones, around 82% seen once. Input material: peripheral blood. The receptors stem from a man aged 50 to 60 with active COVID-19.

The J gene is TRBJ1-4, the V gene TRBV6-5; D ambiguous. Germline assignment: CDR1 MNHEY and CDR2 SVGAGI. The CDR3 is 13 amino acids. V shed 2 bases and J shed 6 bases, with 7 bases lying between them. In DNA, the CDR3 is TGTGCCAGCAGTTACGGTGGAGATGAAAAACTGTTTTTT. Protein product: CASSYGGDEKLFF.

The rearrangement joins TRBV11-2 to TRBJ1-4; D possibly corresponds to TRBD1 (5 bases). This CDR3 spans 14 amino acids. Per germline, CDR1 SGHAT and CDR2 FQNNGV. V gave up 5 bases and J gave up 5 bases, with 12 bases separating them. CDR3 DNA sequence: TGTGCCAGCAGCGGCGGGGGGAAAAATGAAAAACTGTTTTTT. It specifies CASSGGGKNEKLFF.

This chain links TRBV6-5 with TRBJ2-1; 8 nucleotides agree with TRBD2. The CDR3 is 15 amino acids. Germline V gene lookup returns CDR1 MNHEY and CDR2 SVGAGI. J was trimmed by 1 base and V by 5 bases; bases with no gene match: 4. The CDR3: CASSTSGRSYNEQFF. CDR3 DNA sequence: TGTGCCAGCAGTACTAGCGGTAGATCCTACAATGAGCAGTTCTTC.

This sequence joins TRBV6-5 and TRBJ1-1; 9 nucleotides agree with TRBD1. The CDR3 runs to 14 residues. Losses at the gene ends were 6 bases for V and 4 bases for J; bases not matched to a gene: 6. The germline CDR1 and CDR2 sequences are MNHEY and SVGAGI. CDR3 residues: CASSLDRGPTEAFF. CDR3 DNA: TGTGCCAGCAGCTTGGACAGGGGTCCCACTGAAGCTTTCTTT.